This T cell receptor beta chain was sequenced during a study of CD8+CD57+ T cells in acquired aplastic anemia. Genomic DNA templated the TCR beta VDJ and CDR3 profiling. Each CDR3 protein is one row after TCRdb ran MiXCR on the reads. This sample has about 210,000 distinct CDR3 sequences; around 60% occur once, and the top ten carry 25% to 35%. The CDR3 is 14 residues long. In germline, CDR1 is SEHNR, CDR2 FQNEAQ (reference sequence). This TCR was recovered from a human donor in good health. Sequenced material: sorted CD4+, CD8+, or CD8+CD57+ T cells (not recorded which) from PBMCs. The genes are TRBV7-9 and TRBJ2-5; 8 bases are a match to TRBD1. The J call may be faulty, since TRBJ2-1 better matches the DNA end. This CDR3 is CASSIPTGELEQFF. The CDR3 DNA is TGTGCCAGCAGCATACCGACAGGGGAGCTTGAGCAGTTCTTC.